The clone carrying this T cell receptor (beta chain) was recorded many times. Antigen unknown. The data were taken from a study of response to subunit inactivated influenza vaccine. MiXCR, run by TCRdb on the RT-PCR reads, gives a single entry per CDR3 protein. The table lists hundreds of thousands of distinct CDR3 sequences, around 15% of them singletons. Notes on the study in general: T cells newly recruited by each seasonal influenza vaccination are few, the authors suggested.

This TCR derives from a man in his fifties who received an inactivated influenza vaccine. The starting material was PBMCs from blood, obtained 14 to 15 days before vaccination.

CDR3 residues: CSVQIGPNTEAFF. The DNA for the CDR3 is TGCAGCGTTCAAATAGGACCGAACACTGAAGCTTTCTTT. The chain recombines TRBV29-1 with TRBJ1-1; D not resolved. V shed 5 bases and J shed 1 base, with 11 bases lying between them. The CDR3 has 13 residues. Germline V gives CDR1 SQVTM, CDR2 ANQGSEA.